What follows are 28 T cell receptor beta chains derived from one specimen sequenced in a study of T cell responses to AZD1222 COVID-19 vaccine (dated by TCRdb to the early 2020s). Explained via the paper, the time point label denotes: baseline before first vaccination. Library construction relied on the immunoSEQ multiplex PCR assay. TCRdb obtained this table from immuneACCESS and retained in-frame rearrangements with V and J assigned. These tables miss some clones; where compared with another copy, unresolved V genes account for less than half of the shortfall, and the remainder is unexplained. A total of 130,000 to 150,000 clones appear in this sample, 88% of them only once. In total, the top ten clones hold more than 13% of the sample. The sequencing here drew on peripheral blood, taken on day 0 of AZD1222 vaccination. The receptors derive from an adult in good health.

The V and J genes are TRBV19 and TRBJ2-2; D may be TRBD1 or TRBD2 (5 bases each). The germline V and J ends were trimmed by 6 bases and 0 bases, with 11 bases remaining between them. The germline V gene has CDR1 LNHDA and CDR2 SQIVND (reference sequence). This CDR3 comprises 15 residues. CDR3 in amino acids: CASSRDAANTGELFF. The CDR3 nucleotides read TGTGCCAGTAGCCGGGACGCCGCGAACACCGGGGAGCTGTTTTTT.

The chain carries TRBV29-1 and TRBJ1-1; TRBD1 is a possible D gene (5 bases). CDR1 is SQVTM and CDR2 is ANQGSEA in the germline V gene. The CDR3 totals 13 residues. With 1 base removed from V and 3 bases from J, the gap between germline ends came to 9 bases. This CDR3 is CSVEVPGHTEAFF. CDR3 coding DNA: TGCAGCGTTGAAGTCCCAGGGCACACTGAAGCTTTCTTT.

Of note for this clone: Distinct nucleotide sequences in the sample also encode this CDR3. V is TRBV6-2 or TRBV6-3 and J is TRBJ1-6; 8 positions match TRBD1. The trim removed 2 bases at V and 5 bases at J, leaving 2 bases unmatched. The CDR3 sequence is 15 residues long. Germline CDR1 is MNHEY and CDR2 is SVGEGT. CDR3 in DNA: TGTGCCAGCAGTTACGGGACAGGTGATAATTCACCCCTCCACTTT. Encoded protein: CASSYGTGDNSPLHF.

The chain recombines TRBV30 with TRBJ1-5; weak D call: TRBD1 (6 bases). Germline V gene lookup returns CDR1 GTSNPN and CDR2 SVGIG (reference sequence). Trimming cost V 2 bases and J 5 bases, with 10 bases left between them. The CDR3 is 13 residues long. The CDR3 loop reads CAWSPGGYQPQHF. Here the CDR3 DNA reads TGTGCCTGGAGTCCCGGGGGCTATCAGCCCCAGCATTTT.

This chain joins TRBV6-2 or TRBV6-3 and TRBJ2-7; a possible D gene is TRBD1 (6 bases). Looked up from germline, CDR1 is MNHEY and CDR2 is SVGEGT. The CDR3 loop spans 15 amino acids. Trimming took 2 bases from V and 0 from J, leaving 11 bases between them. The CDR3 DNA is TGTGCCAGCAGTTACCAGGGGACCCTCTCCTACGAGCAGTACTTC. Its protein product is CASSYQGTLSYEQYF.

This chain links TRBV7-2 with TRBJ2-1; TRBD2 aligns across 11 bases. The ends lost 0 bases at V and 5 bases at J; junction bases unmatched: 3. The CDR3 is 16 residues long. Germline V gene lookup returns CDR1 SGHTA and CDR2 FQGNSA. The CDR3 DNA follows: TGTGCCAGCAGCTTAGCCAGACTAGCGGGGAACAATGAGCAGTTCTTC. This sequence encodes CASSLARLAGNNEQFF.

The V and J genes are TRBV5-1 and TRBJ1-1, with D possibly TRBD1 on 5 matching bases. Germline-derived CDR1 and CDR2 are SGHRS and YFSETQ. V lost 0 bases and J 0 bases, leaving 15 bases between the germline ends. The CDR3 loop spans 17 amino acids. As DNA, the CDR3 is TGCGCCAGCAGCTTGGAGGCAGGGATCTCTATGAACACTGAAGCTTTCTTT. Protein: CASSLEAGISMNTEAFF.

The rearrangement links TRBV29-1 to TRBJ2-3, with TRBD2 matching over 7 bases. Germline assignment: CDR1 SQVTM and CDR2 ANQGSEA. With V trimmed by 3 bases and J by 5 bases, 5 bases remained unmatched. This CDR3 has 13 residues. CDR3 in amino acids: CSVEGSGGDTQYF. Here the CDR3 DNA reads TGCAGCGTTGAGGGCTCGGGGGGAGATACGCAGTATTTT.

The chain carries TRBV14 and TRBJ1-2, with D possibly matching TRBD1 (6 bases). The CDR3 is 16 residues long. V dropped 0 bases and J dropped 4 bases, with 15 bases sitting between them. Looked up from germline, CDR1 is SGHDN and CDR2 is FVKESK. The DNA of the CDR3 is TGTGCCAGCAGCCAAGATGTGGGGGCGACCTCCTATGGCTACACCTTC. This encodes CASSQDVGATSYGYTF.

This clone has just one count. The chain carries TRBV5-5 and TRBJ1-1; 7 bases match TRBD1. This CDR3 comprises 14 residues. Trimming took 2 bases from V and 6 from J; bases not matched to a gene: 7. Germline assignment: CDR1 SGHKS and CDR2 YYEKEE (reference sequence). The CDR3: CASSFRGRIAEAFF. DNA of the CDR3: TGTGCCAGCAGCTTTAGGGGGCGCATCGCTGAAGCTTTCTTT.

This chain links TRBV30 with TRBJ1-2, with D possibly matching TRBD1 (5 bases). Germline lookup yields CDR1 GTSNPN and CDR2 SVGIG (reference sequence). Trimming shortened V by 2 bases and J by 2 bases, and 9 bases separated the two germline ends. The CDR3 has 13 residues. The CDR3 spells CAWSTGTNYGYTF. As DNA, the CDR3 is TGTGCCTGGAGTACCGGGACCAACTATGGCTACACCTTC.

The CDR3 sequence: CASSLQGAYSNQPQHF. The DNA for the CDR3 is TGTGCCAGCAGTCTCCAGGGGGCTTATAGCAATCAGCCCCAGCATTTT. The V call is TRBV27, the J call TRBJ1-5; 8 nucleotides align to TRBD1. CDR1 and CDR2 (germline): MNHEY, SMNVEV (reference sequence). The ends lost 5 bases at V and 0 bases at J; junction bases unmatched: 6. The CDR3 contains 16 residues.

With regard to this clone: Mismatch with germline at one junction end may stem from a read error. J is TRBJ2-1 and V is TRBV7-2; 9 nucleotides match TRBD2. Germline CDR1 reads SGHTA; CDR2 reads FQGNSA. CDR3 length: 15 residues. The CDR3 reads CASSLEPAGGPSLIF. CDR3 DNA: TGTGCCAGCAGCTTAGAGCCAGCGGGGGGCCCCTCATTAATCTTC.

The V and J genes are TRBV27 and TRBJ2-6, with D perhaps TRBD1 (6 bases). This CDR3 contains 17 residues. Trimming removed 3 bases at V and 0 bases at J, with 12 bases between. CDR1 is MNHEY, CDR2 SMNVEV, per germline (reference sequence). The CDR3 nucleotides are TGTGCCAGCAGTTTGGTAGGGGGTCTCTCTGGGGCCAACGTCCTGACTTTC. Translated: CASSLVGGLSGANVLTF.

The chain has TRBV7-2 and TRBJ2-1, with a possible D match to TRBD1 (5 bases). Germline assignment: CDR1 SGHTA and CDR2 FQGNSA. The V gene lost 0 bases and the J gene lost 2 bases, with 8 bases spanning the gap. The CDR3 has 15 amino acids. The DNA of the CDR3 is TGTGCCAGCAGCTTAGCGCTAGGGGCCTACAATGAGCAGTTCTTC. Translation: CASSLALGAYNEQFF.

J is TRBJ2-5 and V is TRBV7-9; 8 bases align to TRBD1. The CDR3 totals 17 residues. V was clipped by 6 bases and J by 0 bases; unmatched bases: 12. The germline CDR1 and CDR2 sequences are SEHNR and FQNEAQ (reference sequence). As DNA, the CDR3 is TGTGCCAGCAGGGCCGGGACAGGAGGAGGGCACCAAGAGACCCAGTACTTC. This translates into CASRAGTGGGHQETQYF.

This rearrangement joins TRBV7-3 to TRBJ1-1; 7 nucleotides line up with TRBD1. CDR3 length: 15 amino acids. CDR1 and CDR2 (germline): SGHTA, FQGTGA. V lost 5 bases to trimming and J lost 3 bases; unmatched junction nucleotides: 9. The CDR3 DNA reads as TGTGCCAGCAGCCAACGACAGGGTGGGTACACTGAAGCTTTCTTT. It yields the protein CASSQRQGGYTEAFF.

This chain uses TRBV19 with TRBJ2-5, with 12 bases identical to TRBD2. The CDR3 spans 15 residues. Germline CDR1 LNHDA, CDR2 SQIVND (reference sequence). V gave up 3 bases and J gave up 2 bases; unmatched junction bases: 1. The CDR3 sequence is CASSILAGGQETQYF. CDR3 sequence (DNA): TGTGCCAGTAGTATCCTAGCGGGGGGGCAAGAGACCCAGTACTTC. Drawing the rest from reference TRBV19 and TRBJ2-5, the complete variable domain is DGGITQSPKYLFRKEGQNVTLSCEQNLNHDAMYWYRQDPGQGLRLIYYSQIVNDFQKGDIAEGYSVSREKKESFPLTVTSAQKNPTAFYLCASSILAGGQETQYFGPGTRLLVL.

The chain carries TRBV18 and TRBJ1-3; 7 nucleotides match TRBD1. Unmatched junction bases numbered 1, after V lost 2 bases and J lost 0 bases. The CDR3 sequence is 15 residues long. CDR1 and CDR2 from the germline V gene are KGHSH and LQKENI. The CDR3 DNA reads TGTGCCAGCTCACCAAGGACAGGCTCTGGAAACACCATATATTTT. Its translation is CASSPRTGSGNTIYF. Variable domain in full (rest from reference TRBV18 and TRBJ1-3): NAGVMQNPRHLVRRRGQEARLRCSPMKGHSHVYWYRQLPEEGLKFMVYLQKENIIDESGMPKERFSAEFPKEGPSILRIQQVVRGDSAAYFCASSPRTGSGNTIYFGEGSWLTVV.

The chain links TRBV5-1 to TRBJ1-1; no definite D call. Trimming cost V 2 bases and J 1 base, with 9 bases left between them. Germline CDR1 is SGHRS and CDR2 is YFSETQ. The CDR3 is made up of 14 amino acids. CDR3 DNA sequence: TGCGCCAGCAGCTTTGACACTCCGAACACTGAAGCTTTCTTT. The encoded protein is CASSFDTPNTEAFF.

J is TRBJ2-7 and V is TRBV28, with D perhaps given as TRBD1 or TRBD2 (5 bases each). With 3 bases removed from V and 6 bases from J, the gap between germline ends came to 15 bases. The V gene's germline CDR1 is MDHEN and CDR2 SYDVKM. The length of the CDR3 is 14 residues. The DNA for the CDR3 is TGTGCCAGCAGTTTGCCCAGGGAGATCGGCGAGCAGTACTTC. Encoded protein: CASSLPREIGEQYF.

The genes are TRBV19 and TRBJ1-2; D gene unclear. The CDR3 length is 16 residues. CDR1 and CDR2 (germline): LNHDA, SQIVND (reference sequence). Between the trimmed V and J ends, which lost 8 bases and 1 base, there was a span of 20 bases. CDR3 residues: CASRDGIRAINYGYTF. The CDR3 coding sequence is TGTGCCAGTCGCGACGGGATTAGAGCGATTAACTATGGCTACACCTTC.

In its sample, this clone was seen a few times. Other DNA sequences in the sample encode the same CDR3. The CDR3 sequence: CASSVGTGSQPQHF. CDR3 in DNA: TGTGCCAGCAGCGTCGGGACAGGGTCTCAGCCCCAGCATTTT. This chain joins TRBV9 and TRBJ1-5, with TRBD1 matching 9 bases. J gave up 6 bases and V 2 bases, and 3 bases lay outside the gene matches. Germline lookup yields CDR1 SGDLS and CDR2 YYNGEE. The CDR3 sequence is 14 residues long.

CDR3 in DNA: TGTGCCAGCAGTTTAAGAGGGACAGGGAATTTGGTTAATGAGCAGTTCTTC. It encodes CASSLRGTGNLVNEQFF. The chain joins TRBV27 to TRBJ2-1, with TRBD1 matching over 9 bases. Germline V CDR1 and CDR2: MNHEY, SMNVEV (reference sequence). There are 17 residues in the CDR3. Unmatched junction bases numbered 12, after V lost 2 bases and J lost 7 bases.

The chain carries TRBV7-9 and TRBJ2-5; possible D gene TRBD1, 5 bases. The CDR3 spans 14 residues. The germline CDR1 and CDR2 sequences are SEHNR and FQNEAQ (reference sequence). The V end was cut by 5 bases, the J end by 4 bases, with 14 bases between. This CDR3 is CASSPPGIGETQYF. Written as DNA, the CDR3 is TGTGCCAGCAGCCCGCCAGGGATTGGAGAGACCCAGTACTTC.

This chain uses TRBV4-3 with TRBJ1-4; tentative D call: TRBD1 (5 bases). Trimming stripped 0 bases from V and 4 bases from J, with 21 bases between. This CDR3 has 19 amino acids. CDR1 and CDR2 (germline): LGHNA, YSLEER. CDR3 sequence: CASSQETNQGLRSNEKLFF. Here the CDR3 DNA reads TGCGCCAGCAGCCAAGAAACCAACCAGGGTTTGAGGAGTAATGAAAAACTGTTTTTT.

This clone was seen a single time. The same CDR3 is also encoded by other DNA sequences in this sample. CDR3 protein: CASSPQGQGNQPQHF. The CDR3 DNA follows: TGTGCCAGCTCACCTCAGGGTCAAGGAAATCAGCCCCAGCATTTT. The genes are TRBV18 and TRBJ1-5, with a weak D call TRBD1 (5 bases). Germline values: CDR1 KGHSH, CDR2 LQKENI. V lost 3 bases and J 4 bases, leaving 13 bases between the germline ends. CDR3 size: 15 residues.

The table lists this clone with a count of one. The rearrangement links TRBV5-6 to TRBJ2-5; no reliable D call. Germline V gene sequence: CDR1 SGHDT, CDR2 YYEEEE. This CDR3 is 12 amino acids long. Trimming removed 2 bases from V and 6 bases from J, with 8 bases in between. The CDR3 sequence is CASSLRPQTQYF. As DNA, the CDR3 is TGTGCCAGCAGCTTACGCCCCCAGACCCAGTACTTC.